This TCR beta chain was sequenced for a study of tumor-infiltrating lymphocytes in primary liver carcinoma. Study details: Participating patients were men and women between 30 and 69 years old. Lesions, classed as T1-T3 N0M0, spanned roughly 4.2 to 10 cm across.

Germline-derived CDR1 and CDR2 are SGHRS and YFSETQ. The CDR3 runs to 15 residues. Of note for this clonotype: An end of the junction does not agree with germline; a read error may underlie this.

Out of unsorted whole blood came the blood RNA, and germline DNA was extracted as well. Researchers generated TCR beta cDNA from about 460 ng of total RNA, relying on a constant-region primer. Employing slightly modified ARM-PCR, three nested multiplex PCR rounds were run, and these gave rise to the TCR beta libraries. TRBV1-TRBV30 forward primers and a C-beta reverse primer were used in the first two PCR rounds, which each ran for around 11 cycles. MiXCR, applied by TCRdb to the multiplex PCR reads, yields one record per CDR3 protein. This table has 320,000 or so distinct CDR3 sequences, 60% to 80% appearing once.

Material for sequencing was peripheral blood. V and J are TRBV5-1 and TRBJ1-2; the D gene is possibly TRBD1 (6 bases). The source is a man between 40 and 49 years old with primary liver carcinoma and hepatitis B virus infection. As DNA, the CDR3 is TGCGCCTGCAGCTTGGACACAGGGAGAGATAGCGGCTACACCTTC. This codes for CACSLDTGRDSGYTF.